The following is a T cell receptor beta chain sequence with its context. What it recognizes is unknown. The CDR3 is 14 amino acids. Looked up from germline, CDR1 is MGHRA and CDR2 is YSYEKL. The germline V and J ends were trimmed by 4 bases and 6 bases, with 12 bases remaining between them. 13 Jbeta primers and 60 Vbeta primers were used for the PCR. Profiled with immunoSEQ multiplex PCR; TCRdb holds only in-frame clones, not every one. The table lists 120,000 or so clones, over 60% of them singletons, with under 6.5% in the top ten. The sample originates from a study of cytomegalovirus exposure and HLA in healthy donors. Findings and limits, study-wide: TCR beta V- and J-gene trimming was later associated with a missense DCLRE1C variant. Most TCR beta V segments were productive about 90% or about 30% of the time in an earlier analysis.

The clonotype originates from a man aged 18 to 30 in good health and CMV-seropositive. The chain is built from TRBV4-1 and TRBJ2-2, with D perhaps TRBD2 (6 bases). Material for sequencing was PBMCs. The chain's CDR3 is CASSPPRESGELFF. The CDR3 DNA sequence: TGCGCCAGCAGCCCCCCCCGGGAGTCCGGGGAGCTGTTTTTT.